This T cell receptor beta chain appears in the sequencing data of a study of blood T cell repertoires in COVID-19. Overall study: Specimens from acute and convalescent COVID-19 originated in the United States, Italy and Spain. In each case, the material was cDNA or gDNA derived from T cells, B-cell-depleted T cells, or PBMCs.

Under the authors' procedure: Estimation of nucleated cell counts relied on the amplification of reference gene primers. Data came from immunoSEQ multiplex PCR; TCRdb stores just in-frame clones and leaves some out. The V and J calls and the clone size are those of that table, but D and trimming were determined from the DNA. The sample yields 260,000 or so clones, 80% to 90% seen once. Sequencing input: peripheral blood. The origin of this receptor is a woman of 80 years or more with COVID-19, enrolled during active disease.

Here the CDR3 reads CALNQAPNYGYTF. The CDR3 bases are TGTGCTTTGAACCAGGCCCCTAACTATGGCTACACCTTC. The V call is TRBV6-5, the J call TRBJ1-2; D is unresolved. The germline gives CDR1 MNHEY, CDR2 SVGAGI. The CDR3 sequence is 13 residues long.